This TCR beta chain was documented in a study of blood T cell repertoires in COVID-19. About the study: COVID-19 samples from acute and convalescent phases originated in the United States, Italy and Spain. PBMCs, B-cell-depleted T cells, or T cells provided the cDNA or gDNA that made up the material.

Methods used by the authors: The authors estimated nucleated cell counts from reference gene primer amplification. Data came from immunoSEQ multiplex PCR; TCRdb stores just in-frame clones and leaves some out. The V and J calls and the clone size are those of that table, but D and trimming were determined from the DNA. The sample shows more than 200,000 clones, about 87% of them seen only once. Sequencing was carried out using peripheral blood. This receptor was obtained from a man in his 70s with acute or convalescent COVID-19.

In nucleotides, the CDR3 is TGTGCCAGCAGACCTGACCCCAGGGCGAGCTCTGGAAACACCATATATTTT. Translation: CASRPDPRASSGNTIYF. The V call is TRBV5-4, the J call TRBJ1-3; possible D gene TRBD1, 5 bases. This CDR3 region has 17 residues. V was shortened by 5 bases and J by 0 bases, with 18 bases between the two germline ends. Germline-derived CDR1 and CDR2 are SGHNT and YYREEE (reference sequence).